A single T cell receptor beta chain is shown here with its context. The target antigen is unknown. These data come from a study of T cell responses to AZD1222 COVID-19 vaccine. Between the trimmed V and J ends, which lost 4 bases and 3 bases, there was a span of 29 bases. The CDR3 length is 20 residues. In germline, CDR1 is SGHRS, CDR2 YFSETQ. Regarding the study as a whole: Unmutated regions of variants are reportedly targeted by nearly half of spike-specific TCRs. Among vaccine-associated CD4 TCRs, coverage spanned spike, with dominance at 160-218 and 743-854.

Only in-frame clones appear in the TCRdb table, and some are missing; sequencing was by immunoSEQ multiplex PCR. The sample carries fewer than 150,000 clones, around 90% recorded once. Sequences were derived from peripheral blood, sampled on day 0 of AZD1222 vaccination. The rearrangement joins TRBV5-1 to TRBJ2-1, with D maybe TRBD2 (6 bases). The source of this sequence is an adult in good health. The CDR3 loop is CASSPGTLGRSLENYNEQFF. The CDR3 coding sequence is TGCGCCAGCAGCCCGGGAACACTCGGGAGAAGTCTAGAAAACTACAATGAGCAGTTCTTC.